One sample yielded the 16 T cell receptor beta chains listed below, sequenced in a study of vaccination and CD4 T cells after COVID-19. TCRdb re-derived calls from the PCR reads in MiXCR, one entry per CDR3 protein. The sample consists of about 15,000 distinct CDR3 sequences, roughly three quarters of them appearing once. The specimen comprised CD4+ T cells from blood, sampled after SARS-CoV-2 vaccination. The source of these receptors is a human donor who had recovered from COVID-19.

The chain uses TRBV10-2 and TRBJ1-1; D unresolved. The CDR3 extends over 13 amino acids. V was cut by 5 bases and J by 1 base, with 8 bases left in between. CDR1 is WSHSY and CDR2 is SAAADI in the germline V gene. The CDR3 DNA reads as TGCGCCAGCAGTACTACTTCGAACACTGAAGCTTTCTTT. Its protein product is CASSTTSNTEAFF.

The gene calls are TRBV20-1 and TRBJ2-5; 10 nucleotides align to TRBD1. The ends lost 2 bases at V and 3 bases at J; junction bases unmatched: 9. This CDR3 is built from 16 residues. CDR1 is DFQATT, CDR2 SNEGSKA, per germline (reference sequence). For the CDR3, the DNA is TGCAGTGCTAGAAAGGGGTGGGGGACAGGGGAAGAGACCCAGTACTTC. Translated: CSARKGWGTGEETQYF.

CDR3 nucleotide sequence: TGTGCCAGCAGTTACTCGAGTCAGCCCCAGCATTTT. Its translation: CASSYSSQPQHF. The chain combines TRBV6-2 or TRBV6-3 with TRBJ1-5; no reliable D call. The CDR3 is made up of 12 amino acids. The ends were cut back, 0 bases at V and 6 bases at J, with 3 bases in the middle. The germline V gene has CDR1 MNHEY and CDR2 SVGEGT.

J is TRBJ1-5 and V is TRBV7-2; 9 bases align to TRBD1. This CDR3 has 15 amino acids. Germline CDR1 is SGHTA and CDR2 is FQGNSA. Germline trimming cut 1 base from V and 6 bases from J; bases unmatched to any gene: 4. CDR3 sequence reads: CASSLGGQGGQPQHF. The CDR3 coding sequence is TGTGCCAGCAGCTTAGGGGGACAGGGCGGTCAGCCCCAGCATTTT.

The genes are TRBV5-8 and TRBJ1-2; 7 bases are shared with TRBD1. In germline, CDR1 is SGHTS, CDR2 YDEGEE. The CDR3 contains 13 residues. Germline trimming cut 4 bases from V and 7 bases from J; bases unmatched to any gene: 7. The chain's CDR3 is CASSDRDSSGYTF. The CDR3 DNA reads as TGTGCCAGCAGCGACCGGGACAGTAGTGGCTACACCTTC.

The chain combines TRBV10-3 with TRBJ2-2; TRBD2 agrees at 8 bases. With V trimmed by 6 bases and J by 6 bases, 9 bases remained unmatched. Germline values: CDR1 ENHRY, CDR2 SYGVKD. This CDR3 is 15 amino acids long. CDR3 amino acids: CAISSREGLPGELFF. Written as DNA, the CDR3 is TGTGCCATCAGCAGTCGGGAGGGCCTCCCCGGGGAGCTGTTTTTT.

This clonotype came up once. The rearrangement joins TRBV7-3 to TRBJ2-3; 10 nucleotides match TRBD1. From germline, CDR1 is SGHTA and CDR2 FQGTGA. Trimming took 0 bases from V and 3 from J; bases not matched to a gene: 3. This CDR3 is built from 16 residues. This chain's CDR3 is CASSLTRTGGTDTQYF. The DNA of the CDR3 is TGTGCCAGCAGCTTAACTCGGACAGGGGGGACAGATACGCAGTATTTT.

The CDR3 coding sequence is TGTGCCAGCAGACGGATAAGGTGGACAGGACAAGAGACCCAGTACTTC. Amino acids: CASRRIRWTGQETQYF. The chain links TRBV6-1 to TRBJ2-5, with TRBD1 identical over 7 bases. Trimming at V came to 6 bases and at J to 2 bases, leaving 12 bases not matched to a gene. The CDR3 extends over 16 amino acids. The germline gives CDR1 MNHNS, CDR2 SASEGT.

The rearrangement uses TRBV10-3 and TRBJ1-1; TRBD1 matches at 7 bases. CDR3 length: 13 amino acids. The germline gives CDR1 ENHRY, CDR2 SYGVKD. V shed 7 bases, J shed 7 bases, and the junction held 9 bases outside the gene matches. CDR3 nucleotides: TGTGCCATCATCGGTGGCCCAGGGGGTGAAGCTTTCTTT. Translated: CAIIGGPGGEAFF.

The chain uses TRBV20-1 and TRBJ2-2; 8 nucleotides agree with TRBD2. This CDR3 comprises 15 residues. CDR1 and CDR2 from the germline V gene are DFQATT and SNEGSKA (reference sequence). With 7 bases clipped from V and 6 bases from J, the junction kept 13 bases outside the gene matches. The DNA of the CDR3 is TGCAGTGTTCTTGGATCGGGAGGGCCTTCCGGGGAGCTGTTTTTT. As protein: CSVLGSGGPSGELFF.

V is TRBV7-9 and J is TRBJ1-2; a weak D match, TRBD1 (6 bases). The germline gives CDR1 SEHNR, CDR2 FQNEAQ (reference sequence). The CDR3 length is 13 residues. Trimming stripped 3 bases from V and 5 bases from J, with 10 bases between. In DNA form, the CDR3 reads TGTGCCAGCAGCTTCGGACAGATTTATGGCTACACCTTC. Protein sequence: CASSFGQIYGYTF.

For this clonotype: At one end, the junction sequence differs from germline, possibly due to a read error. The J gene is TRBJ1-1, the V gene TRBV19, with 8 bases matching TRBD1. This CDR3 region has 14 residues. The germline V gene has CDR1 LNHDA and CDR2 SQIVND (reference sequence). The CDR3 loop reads CASSIKQGGVRVLF. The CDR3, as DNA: TGTGCCAGTAGTATTAAACAGGGGGGGGTCAGGGTTCTCTTT.

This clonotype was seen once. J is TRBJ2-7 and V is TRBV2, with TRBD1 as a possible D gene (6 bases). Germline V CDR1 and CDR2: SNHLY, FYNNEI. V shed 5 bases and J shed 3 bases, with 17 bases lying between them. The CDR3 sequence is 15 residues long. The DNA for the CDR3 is TGTGCCAGCAGTCGCCCCCCGGGACAAAACTACGAGCAGTACTTC. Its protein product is CASSRPPGQNYEQYF.

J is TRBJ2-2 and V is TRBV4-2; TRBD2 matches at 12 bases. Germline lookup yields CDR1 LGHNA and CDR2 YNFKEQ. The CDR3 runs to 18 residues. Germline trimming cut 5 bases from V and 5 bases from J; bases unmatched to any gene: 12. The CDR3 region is CASSLPSGRALITGELFF. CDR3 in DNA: TGTGCCAGCAGCTTGCCTAGCGGGAGGGCGTTAATAACCGGGGAGCTGTTTTTT.

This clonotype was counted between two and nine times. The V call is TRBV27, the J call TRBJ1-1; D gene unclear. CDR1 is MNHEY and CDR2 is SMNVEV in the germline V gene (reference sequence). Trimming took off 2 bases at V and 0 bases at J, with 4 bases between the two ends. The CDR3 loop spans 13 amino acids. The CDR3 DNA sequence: TGTGCCAGCAGTTTACAAATGAACACTGAAGCTTTCTTT. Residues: CASSLQMNTEAFF.

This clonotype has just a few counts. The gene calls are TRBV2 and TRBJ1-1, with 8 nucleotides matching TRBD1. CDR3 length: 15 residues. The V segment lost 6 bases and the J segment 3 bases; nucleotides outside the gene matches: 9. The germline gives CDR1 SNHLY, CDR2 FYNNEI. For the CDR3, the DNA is TGTGCCAGCAGACCCGGCACGACAGGGGACACTGAAGCTTTCTTT. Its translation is CASRPGTTGDTEAFF. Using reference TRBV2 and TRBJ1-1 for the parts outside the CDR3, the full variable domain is EPEVTQTPSHQVTQMGQEVILRCVPISNHLYFYWYRQILGQKVEFLVSFYNNEISEKSEIFDDQFSVERPDGSNFTLKIRSTKLEDSAMYFCASRPGTTGDTEAFFGQGTRLTVV.